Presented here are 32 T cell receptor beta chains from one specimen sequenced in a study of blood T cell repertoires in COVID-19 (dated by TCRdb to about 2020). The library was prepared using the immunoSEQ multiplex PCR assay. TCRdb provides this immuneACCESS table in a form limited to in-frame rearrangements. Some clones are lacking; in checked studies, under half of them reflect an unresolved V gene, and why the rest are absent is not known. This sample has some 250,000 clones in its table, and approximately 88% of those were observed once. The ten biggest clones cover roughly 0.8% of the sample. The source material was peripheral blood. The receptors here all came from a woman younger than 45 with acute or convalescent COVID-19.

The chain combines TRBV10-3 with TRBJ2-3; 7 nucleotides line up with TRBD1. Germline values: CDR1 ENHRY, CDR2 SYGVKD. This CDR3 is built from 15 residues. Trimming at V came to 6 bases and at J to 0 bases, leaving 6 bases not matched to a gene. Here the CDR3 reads CAIRDRVSSTDTQYF. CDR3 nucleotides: TGTGCCATCAGAGACAGGGTGTCTAGCACAGATACGCAGTATTTT.

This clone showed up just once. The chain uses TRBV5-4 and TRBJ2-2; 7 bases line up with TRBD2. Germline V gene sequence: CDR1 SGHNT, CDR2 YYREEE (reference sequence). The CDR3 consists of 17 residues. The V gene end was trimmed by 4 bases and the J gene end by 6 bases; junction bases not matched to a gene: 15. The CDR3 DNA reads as TGTGCCAGCAGCCCGGGGGGTATGGGAGTGGGGGCCGGGGAGCTGTTTTTT. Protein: CASSPGGMGVGAGELFF.

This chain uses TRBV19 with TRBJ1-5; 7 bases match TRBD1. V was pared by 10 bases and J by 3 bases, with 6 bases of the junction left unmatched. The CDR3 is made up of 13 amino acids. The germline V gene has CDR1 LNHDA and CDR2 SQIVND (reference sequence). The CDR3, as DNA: TGTGCCACCCAGGGACAGTCCAATCAGCCCCAGCATTTT. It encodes CATQGQSNQPQHF.

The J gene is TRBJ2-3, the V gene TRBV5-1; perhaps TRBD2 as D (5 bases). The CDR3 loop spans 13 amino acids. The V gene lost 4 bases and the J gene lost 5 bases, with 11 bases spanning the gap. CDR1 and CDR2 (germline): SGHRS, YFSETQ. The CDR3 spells CASSVLEGDTQYF. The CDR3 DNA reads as TGCGCCAGCAGCGTCCTTGAGGGAGATACGCAGTATTTT. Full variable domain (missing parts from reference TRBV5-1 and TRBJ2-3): KAGVTQTPRYLIKTRGQQVTLSCSPISGHRSVSWYQQTPGQGLQFLFEYFSETQRNKGNFPGRFSGRQFSNSRSEMNVSTLELGDSALYLCASSVLEGDTQYFGPGTRLTVL.

The CDR3 region is CASSFLAGSSYEQYF. The CDR3, as DNA: TGTGCCAGCAGCTTTCTAGCGGGAAGCTCCTACGAGCAGTACTTC. The chain links TRBV7-2 to TRBJ2-7; TRBD2 agrees at 9 bases. The V gene end was trimmed by 3 bases and the J gene end by 0 bases; junction bases not matched to a gene: 3. This CDR3 region has 15 residues. Germline loops: CDR1 SGHTA, CDR2 FQGNSA.

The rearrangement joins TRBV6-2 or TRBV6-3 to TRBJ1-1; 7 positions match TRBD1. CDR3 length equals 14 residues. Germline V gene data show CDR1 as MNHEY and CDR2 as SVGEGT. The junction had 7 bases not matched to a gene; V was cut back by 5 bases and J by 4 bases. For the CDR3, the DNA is TGTGCCAGCAGTGGACGACAGGGTCCCACTGAAGCTTTCTTT. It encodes CASSGRQGPTEAFF.

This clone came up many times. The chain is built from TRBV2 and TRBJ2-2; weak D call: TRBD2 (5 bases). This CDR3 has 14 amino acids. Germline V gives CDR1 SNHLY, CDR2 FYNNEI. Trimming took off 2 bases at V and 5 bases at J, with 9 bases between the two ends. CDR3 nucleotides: TGTGCCAGCAGTGAAAACCGAGGGACCGGGGAGCTGTTTTTT. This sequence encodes CASSENRGTGELFF.

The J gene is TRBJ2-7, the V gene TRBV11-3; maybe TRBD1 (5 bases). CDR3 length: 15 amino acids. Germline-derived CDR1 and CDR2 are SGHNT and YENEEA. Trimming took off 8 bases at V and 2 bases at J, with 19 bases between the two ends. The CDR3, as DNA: TGTGCCAGCCCGAACAATGGGGCACCAGCCTACGAGCAGTACTTC. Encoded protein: CASPNNGAPAYEQYF.

CDR3 in DNA: TGTGCCAGTAGTATAGCTAACTCCTACTCTGGAAACACCATATATTTT. Translating gives CASSIANSYSGNTIYF. V gene TRBV19 combines with J gene TRBJ1-3; D unresolved. There are 16 residues in the CDR3. V dropped 1 base and J dropped 0 bases, with 10 bases sitting between them. Germline V gene data show CDR1 as LNHDA and CDR2 as SQIVND (reference sequence).

CDR3 amino acids: CASSQKRQVYNEQFF. CDR3 sequence (DNA): TGTGCCAGCAGTCAAAAACGACAGGTCTACAATGAGCAGTTCTTC. The V and J genes are TRBV5-6 and TRBJ2-1, with D possibly being TRBD1 (6 bases). The CDR3 extends over 15 amino acids. Trimming left V 5 bases short and J 3 bases short, with 15 bases between. Germline CDR1 reads SGHDT; CDR2 reads YYEEEE.

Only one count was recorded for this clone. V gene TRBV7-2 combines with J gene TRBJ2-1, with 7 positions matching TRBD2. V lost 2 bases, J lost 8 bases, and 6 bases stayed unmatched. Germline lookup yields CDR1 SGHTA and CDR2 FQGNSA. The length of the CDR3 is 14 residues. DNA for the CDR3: TGTGCCAGCAGCTTAATAGCGGGTCCGGATGAGCAGTTCTTC. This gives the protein CASSLIAGPDEQFF.

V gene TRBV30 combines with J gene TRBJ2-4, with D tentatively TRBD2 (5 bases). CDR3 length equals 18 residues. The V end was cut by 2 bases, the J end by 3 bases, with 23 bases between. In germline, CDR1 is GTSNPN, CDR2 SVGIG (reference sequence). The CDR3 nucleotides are TGTGCCTGGAGTTCCCTTCGGGCGCACACTGGAGGCAAAAACATTCAGTACTTC. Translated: CAWSSLRAHTGGKNIQYF. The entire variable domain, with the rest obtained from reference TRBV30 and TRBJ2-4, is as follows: SQTIHQWPATLVQPVGSPLSLECTVEGTSNPNLYWYRQAAGRGLQLLFYSVGIGQISSEVPQNLSASRPQDRQFILSSKKLLLSDSGFYLCAWSSLRAHTGGKNIQYFGAGTRLSVL.

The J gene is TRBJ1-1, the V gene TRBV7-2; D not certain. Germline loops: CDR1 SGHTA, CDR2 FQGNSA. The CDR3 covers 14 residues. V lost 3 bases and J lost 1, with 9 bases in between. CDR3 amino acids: CASSLWAPNTEAFF. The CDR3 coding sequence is TGTGCCAGCAGCTTGTGGGCCCCGAACACTGAAGCTTTCTTT.

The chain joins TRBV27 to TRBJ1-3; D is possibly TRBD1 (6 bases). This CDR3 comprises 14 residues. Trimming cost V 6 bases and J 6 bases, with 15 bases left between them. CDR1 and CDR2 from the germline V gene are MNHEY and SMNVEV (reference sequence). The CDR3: CASRPWGGLNTIYF. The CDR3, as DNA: TGTGCCAGCAGGCCTTGGGGGGGCCTAAACACCATATATTTT.

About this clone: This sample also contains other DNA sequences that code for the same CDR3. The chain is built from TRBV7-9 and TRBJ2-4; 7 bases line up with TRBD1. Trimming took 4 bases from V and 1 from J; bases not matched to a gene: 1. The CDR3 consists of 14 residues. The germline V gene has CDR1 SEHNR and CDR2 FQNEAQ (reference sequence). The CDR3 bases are TGTGCCAGCAGCTCACAGGGGGCCAAAAACATTCAGTACTTC. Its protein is CASSSQGAKNIQYF. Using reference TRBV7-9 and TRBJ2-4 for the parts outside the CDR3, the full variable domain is DTGVSQNPRHKITKRGQNVTFRCDPISEHNRLYWYRQTLGQGPEFLTYFQNEAQLEKSRLLSDRFSAERPKGSFSTLEIQRTEQGDSAMYLCASSSQGAKNIQYFGAGTRLSVL.

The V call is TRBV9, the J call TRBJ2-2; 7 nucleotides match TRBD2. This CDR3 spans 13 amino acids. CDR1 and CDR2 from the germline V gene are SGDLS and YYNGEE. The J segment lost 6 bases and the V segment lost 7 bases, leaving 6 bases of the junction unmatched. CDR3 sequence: CASGREWSGELFF. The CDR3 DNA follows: TGTGCCAGCGGGCGGGAGTGGTCCGGGGAGCTGTTTTTT.

The CDR3 nucleotides are TGTGCCAGCAGCCCTGGGCAGGGGGGTACCTACGAGCAGTACTTC. It codes for CASSPGQGGTYEQYF. This chain joins TRBV3-1 (or the pseudogene TRBV3-2) and TRBJ2-7; D perhaps matches TRBD1 (7 bases). CDR3 length: 15 residues. CDR1 LGHDT and CDR2 YNNKEL come from the germline V gene (reference sequence). V lost 4 bases and J lost 2, with 15 bases in between.

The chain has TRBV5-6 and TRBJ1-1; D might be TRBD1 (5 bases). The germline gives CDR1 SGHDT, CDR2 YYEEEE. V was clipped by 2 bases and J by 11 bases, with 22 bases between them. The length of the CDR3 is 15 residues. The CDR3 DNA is TGTGCCAGCAGCTTAACGGGGGGAGGAGATACTCGGGCTTTCTTT. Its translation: CASSLTGGGDTRAFF.

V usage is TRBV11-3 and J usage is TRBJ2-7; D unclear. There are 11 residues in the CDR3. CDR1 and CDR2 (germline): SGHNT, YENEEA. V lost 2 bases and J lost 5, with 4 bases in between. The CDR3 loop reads CASSLLDEQYF. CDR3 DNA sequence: TGTGCCAGCAGCTTACTAGACGAGCAGTACTTC.

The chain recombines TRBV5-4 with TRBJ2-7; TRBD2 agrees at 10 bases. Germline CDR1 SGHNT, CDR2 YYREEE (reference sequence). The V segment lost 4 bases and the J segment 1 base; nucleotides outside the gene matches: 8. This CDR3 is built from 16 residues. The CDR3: CASSRPGTSVSYEQYF. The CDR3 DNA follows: TGTGCCAGCAGCCGACCCGGGACTAGCGTTTCCTACGAGCAGTACTTC.

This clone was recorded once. The CDR3 loop reads CASSTRDSSGRNEQFF. DNA of the CDR3: TGTGCCAGCAGCACCCGGGATAGTAGCGGGAGGAATGAGCAGTTCTTC. The chain employs TRBV9 and TRBJ2-1; TRBD2 aligns across 10 bases. CDR1 is SGDLS and CDR2 is YYNGEE in the germline V gene. V gave up 4 bases and J gave up 7 bases; unmatched junction bases: 11. This CDR3 comprises 16 residues. Filled out from reference TRBV9 and TRBJ2-1, the complete variable domain reads DSGVTQTPKHLITATGQRVTLRCSPRSGDLSVYWYQQSLDQGLQFLIQYYNGEERAKGNILERFSAQQFPDLHSELNLSSLELGDSALYFCASSTRDSSGRNEQFFGPGTRLTVL.

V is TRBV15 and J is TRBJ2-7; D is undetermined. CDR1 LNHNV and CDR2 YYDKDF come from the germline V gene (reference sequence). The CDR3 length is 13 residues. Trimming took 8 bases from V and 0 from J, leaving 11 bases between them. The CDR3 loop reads CATATRGSYEQYF. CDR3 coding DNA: TGTGCCACCGCGACCCGCGGCTCCTACGAGCAGTACTTC.

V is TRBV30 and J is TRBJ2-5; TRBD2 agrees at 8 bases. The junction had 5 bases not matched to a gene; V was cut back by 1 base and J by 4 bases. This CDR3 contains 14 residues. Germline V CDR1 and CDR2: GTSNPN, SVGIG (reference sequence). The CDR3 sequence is CAWSDGLARETQYF. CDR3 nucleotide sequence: TGTGCCTGGAGTGACGGACTAGCCAGAGAGACCCAGTACTTC.

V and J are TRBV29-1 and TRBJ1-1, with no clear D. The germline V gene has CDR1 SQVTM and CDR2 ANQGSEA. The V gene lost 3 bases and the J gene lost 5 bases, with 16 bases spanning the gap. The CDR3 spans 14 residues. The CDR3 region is CSVDDTRGSTEAFF. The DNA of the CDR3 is TGCAGCGTTGATGACACGCGGGGATCTACTGAAGCTTTCTTT.

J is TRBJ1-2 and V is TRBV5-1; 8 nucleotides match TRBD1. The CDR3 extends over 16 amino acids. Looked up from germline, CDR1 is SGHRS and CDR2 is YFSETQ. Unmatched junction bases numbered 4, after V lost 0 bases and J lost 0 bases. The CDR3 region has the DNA TGCGCCAGCAGCTTGGACGACAGGGGATCTAACTATGGCTACACCTTC. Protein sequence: CASSLDDRGSNYGYTF.

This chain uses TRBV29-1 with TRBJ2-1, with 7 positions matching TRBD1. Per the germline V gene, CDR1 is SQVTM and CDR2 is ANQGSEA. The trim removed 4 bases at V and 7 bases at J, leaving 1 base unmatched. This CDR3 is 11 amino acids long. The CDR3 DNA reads TGCAGCGTTGGGGACAGAAATGAGCAGTTCTTC. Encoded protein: CSVGDRNEQFF.

CDR3 nucleotide sequence: TGTGCCAGCTCACGCCGGGGACAGGCGGATGCAACTAATGAAAAACTGTTTTTT. Translation gives CASSRRGQADATNEKLFF. The J gene is TRBJ1-4, the V gene TRBV18; 8 nucleotides align to TRBD1. CDR3 size: 18 residues. The V segment lost 4 bases and the J segment 0 bases; nucleotides outside the gene matches: 10. In germline, CDR1 is KGHSH, CDR2 LQKENI.

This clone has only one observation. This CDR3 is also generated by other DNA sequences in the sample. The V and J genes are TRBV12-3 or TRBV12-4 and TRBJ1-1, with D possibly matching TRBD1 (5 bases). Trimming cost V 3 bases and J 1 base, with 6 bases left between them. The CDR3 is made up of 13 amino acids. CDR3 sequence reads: CASSLQGNTEAFF. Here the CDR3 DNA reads TGTGCCAGCAGTTTGCAGGGGAACACTGAAGCTTTCTTT.

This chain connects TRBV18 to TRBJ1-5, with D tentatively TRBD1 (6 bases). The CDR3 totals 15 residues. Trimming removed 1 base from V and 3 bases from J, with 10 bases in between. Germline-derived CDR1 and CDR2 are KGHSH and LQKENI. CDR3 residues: CASSPRGQFNQPQHF. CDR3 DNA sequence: TGTGCCAGCTCACCACGGGGACAATTCAATCAGCCCCAGCATTTT.

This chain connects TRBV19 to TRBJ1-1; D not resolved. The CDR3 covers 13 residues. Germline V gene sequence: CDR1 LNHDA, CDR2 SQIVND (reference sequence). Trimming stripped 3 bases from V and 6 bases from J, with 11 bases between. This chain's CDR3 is CASSMGVRAEAFF. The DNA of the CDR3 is TGTGCCAGTAGTATGGGCGTGCGGGCTGAAGCTTTCTTT.

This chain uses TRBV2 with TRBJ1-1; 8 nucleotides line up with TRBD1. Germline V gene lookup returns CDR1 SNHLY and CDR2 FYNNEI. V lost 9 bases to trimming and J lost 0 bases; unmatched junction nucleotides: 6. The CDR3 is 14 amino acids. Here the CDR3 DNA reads TGTGCCAGACCACAGGGGGGTATGAACACTGAAGCTTTCTTT. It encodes CARPQGGMNTEAFF.

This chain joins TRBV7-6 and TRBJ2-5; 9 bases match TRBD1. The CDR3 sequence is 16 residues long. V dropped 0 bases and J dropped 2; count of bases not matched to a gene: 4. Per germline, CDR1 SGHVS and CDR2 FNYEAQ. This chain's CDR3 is CASSLAFGQGQETQYF. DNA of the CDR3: TGTGCCAGCAGCTTAGCGTTTGGACAGGGGCAAGAGACCCAGTACTTC. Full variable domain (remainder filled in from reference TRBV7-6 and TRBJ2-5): GAGVSQSPRYKVTKRGQDVALRCDPISGHVSLYWYRQALGQGPEFLTYFNYEAQQDKSGLPNDRFSAERPEGSISTLTIQRTEQRDSAMYRCASSLAFGQGQETQYFGPGTRLLVL.